These 9 T cell receptor beta chains share one sample of origin, sequenced in a study of T cells expressing NK-cell markers. TCRdb re-called the 5' RACE reads and catalogs CDR3 proteins one per entry, DNA excluded. Its listing shows 90,000 to 130,000 distinct CDR3 sequences. Specimen: blood T cells: a sorted CD56 or NKG2C T cell subset, CD4+ or CD8+ T cells, or bulk PBMC T cells (not recorded which). Every receptor here comes from a woman between 18 and 70 years old in good health.

The genes are TRBV4-2 and TRBJ2-5; checking the TCRdb D call of TRBD2 is not possible without DNA. CDR1 is LGHNA, CDR2 YNFKEQ, per germline. The CDR3 consists of 16 residues. This CDR3 reads CASSQDPRVGGETQYF.

The chain joins TRBV7-8 to TRBJ1-1. CDR1 and CDR2 (germline): SGHVS, FQNEAQ. The CDR3 spans 14 residues. The CDR3 sequence: CASSAKVLDTEAFF.

The chain uses TRBV20-1 and TRBJ2-2; checking the TCRdb D call of TRBD1 is not possible without DNA. This CDR3 has 15 residues. Germline CDR1 and CDR2: DFQATT and SNEGSKA (reference sequence). The CDR3 loop reads CSPSGGRGHTGELFF.

V is TRBV6-5 and J is TRBJ1-5; absent DNA, TCRdb's TRBD1 call cannot be checked. Germline CDR1 MNHEY, CDR2 SVGAGI. There are 14 residues in the CDR3. The CDR3 loop is CASSSGQGDQPQHF.

The chain carries TRBV20-1 and TRBJ2-1; checking the TCRdb D call of TRBD2 is not possible without DNA. The CDR3 extends over 18 amino acids. Germline V lookup: CDR1 DFQATT, CDR2 SNEGSKA (reference sequence). The CDR3 region is CSARGLDLAGLSYNEQFF.

This sequence joins TRBV13 and TRBJ2-3; TCRdb's D call of TRBD2 is untestable without DNA. The CDR3 is 18 amino acids. Germline V gene sequence: CDR1 PRHDT, CDR2 FYEKMQ (reference sequence). CDR3 sequence: CASSPPPGASGNTDTQYF.

The J gene is TRBJ1-1, the V gene TRBV12-5; the TRBD1 assignment by TCRdb is unverifiable without DNA. This CDR3 is built from 18 residues. Germline CDR1 LGHNT, CDR2 FRNRAP. The CDR3 here is CASGLALRDKGVRTEAFF.

This rearrangement joins TRBV28 to TRBJ2-3. The CDR3 has 16 amino acids. Germline values: CDR1 MDHEN, CDR2 SYDVKM. The CDR3 sequence is CASSSWDGLSTDTQYF.

The rearrangement uses TRBV7-2 and TRBJ2-7; TCRdb calls TRBD1, which cannot be checked without DNA. Germline-derived CDR1 and CDR2 are SGHTA and FQGNSA. The CDR3 spans 17 residues. The CDR3 sequence is CATSASRRDRVPYEQYF.